This T cell receptor (beta chain) was recorded in a study of human T cells and chemical hapten exposure. This clonotype was picked up many times. TCRdb recomputed calls from the RACE reads with MiXCR, one row per CDR3 protein. The table includes 120,000 to 150,000 distinct CDR3 sequences, 10% to 15% detected once. There are 15 residues in the CDR3. Losses at the gene ends were 1 base for V and 2 bases for J; bases not matched to a gene: 2. The germline gives CDR1 MNHNS, CDR2 SASEGT. The time point is: patch test 2, 6 weeks after DPC sensitization. The treatment: therapeutic diphenylcyclopropenone sensitization with weekly scalp DPC. Unfractionated whole blood served as the source for total RNA extraction.

This clonotype was obtained from a woman in her forties or fifties with alopecia areata. Some clones in this sample may be carry-over from other donors' samples. V is TRBV6-1 and J is TRBJ2-1; 7 bases are shared with TRBD2. The sample was whole blood, taken in connection with sensitization to the hapten diphenylcyclopropenone (DPC). CDR3 sequence: CASSEGSGTYNEQFF. The CDR3 DNA follows: TGTGCCAGCAGTGAAGGGAGCGGGACCTACAATGAGCAGTTCTTC.